Listed below are T cell receptor beta chains from one sample, sequenced in a study of CD4 T cells in relation to SARS-CoV-2 and coronaviruses. The protocol was immunoSEQ multiplex PCR, while the TCRdb copy is restricted to in-frame clones and leaves out a portion. The sample lists 36,000 or so clones, 75% to 85% occurring once. For these receptors, no antigen is known. Sequenced sample: memory CD4+ T cells from PBMCs, cultured in vitro. The receptor set was obtained from an adult with COVID-19. CDR3s include the opening cysteine and the closing phenylalanine or tryptophan. A D gene is named only where the DNA matches it firmly. Some rows have no size entry. The others give once, few or many, or a class for an expanded clone.

v_call,cdr3_length,clone_size,d_call,j_call,cdr3_nt,cdr3_aa
TRBV19,14,few,TRBD1,TRBJ1-6,TGTGCCAGTAGTATACAGGGGGCTCGATCACCCCTCCACTTT,CASSIQGARSPLHF
TRBV6-1,14,NA,TRBD1,TRBJ1-1,TGTGCCAGCAGTGAAAGGGGGACAGGGGTCGAAGCTTTCTTT,CASSERGTGVEAFF
TRBV20-1,15,NA,NA,TRBJ1-4,TGCAGTGCTAGTGGGGGTTCCGAATCTAATGAAAAACTGTTTTTT,CSASGGSESNEKLFF
TRBV11-2,15,NA,TRBD1,TRBJ1-4,TGTGCCAGCAGCTCTACCGGGACAGCTAATGAAAAACTGTTTTTT,CASSSTGTANEKLFF
TRBV2,15,NA,NA,TRBJ2-3,TGTGCCAGCATATTCAGTAGAGGGGGTGGAGATACGCAGTATTTT,CASIFSRGGGDTQYF
TRBV11-1,14,NA,TRBD2,TRBJ2-1,TGTGCCAGCAGCTTAGGCGGGAGGCCCTATGAGCAGTTCTTC,CASSLGGRPYEQFF
TRBV4-2,17,NA,TRBD2,TRBJ2-5,TGTGCCAGCAGCCAAGACGGGACTAGCGGGAGGGGGGAGACCCAGTACTTC,CASSQDGTSGRGETQYF
TRBV7-7,15,NA,TRBD2,TRBJ2-5,TGTGCTAGCAGCTTACTAGCGAGGGCTCAAGAGACCCAGTACTTC,CASSLLARAQETQYF
TRBV2,16,NA,TRBD2,TRBJ2-3,TGTGCCAGCAGTATGATAGCGGGAGTGTTGGTAGATACGCAGTATTTT,CASSMIAGVLVDTQYF
TRBV15,17,NA,NA,TRBJ1-3,TGTGCCACCAGCGGATATCAGGAGCGCCACTCTGGAAACACCATATATTTT,CATSGYQERHSGNTIYF
TRBV4-3,18,few,NA,TRBJ2-2,TGCGCCAGCAGCCAAGAAGCCGGGGCTAGCGTGAGCACCGGGGAGCTGTTTTTT,CASSQEAGASVSTGELFF
TRBV10-3,15,NA,TRBD1,TRBJ2-7,TGTGCCATCAGAGGATCAGGGGACAGGGACTACGAGCAGTACTTC,CAIRGSGDRDYEQYF
TRBV9,14,NA,TRBD1,TRBJ2-5,TGTGCCAGCAGCCCTCGACAGGGAATGGAGACCCAGTACTTC,CASSPRQGMETQYF
TRBV5-1,16,NA,TRBD2,TRBJ2-1,TGCGCCAGCAGCTTGGATTCTAGCGGATCCTACAATGAGCAGTTCTTC,CASSLDSSGSYNEQFF
TRBV7-2,14,NA,TRBD1,TRBJ1-2,TGTGCCAGCAGCACAAGGACAGGGGGCGATGGCTACACCTTC,CASSTRTGGDGYTF
TRBV27,19,NA,TRBD2,TRBJ2-1,TGTGCCAGCAGTTTCCTGGCTAGCGGGCCACTTTCCTCCTACAATGAGCAGTTCTTC,CASSFLASGPLSSYNEQFF
TRBV5-1,13,NA,TRBD1,TRBJ2-5,TGCGCCAGCAGCGTGGGACAGCAAGAGACCCAGTACTTC,CASSVGQQETQYF
TRBV9,18,NA,TRBD1,TRBJ2-6,TGTGCCAGCAGCGAAACGGGACAGACCAGCTCTGGGGCCAACGTCCTGACTTTC,CASSETGQTSSGANVLTF
TRBV29-1,13,once,TRBD1,TRBJ1-2,TGCAGCGTTGGACAGGGAGCTAACTATGGCTACACCTTC,CSVGQGANYGYTF
TRBV18,17,NA,TRBD1,TRBJ2-6,TGTGCCAGCTCAGCCGGGACAGGGCACTCTGGGGCCAACGTCCTGACTTTC,CASSAGTGHSGANVLTF
TRBV3-1/TRBV3-2,11,NA,NA,TRBJ2-3,TGTGCCAGCAGTAACTTCGATACGCAGTATTTT,CASSNFDTQYF
TRBV5-4,12,NA,NA,TRBJ2-7,TGTGCCAGCGGCAGGAGCTCCTACGAGCAGTACTTC,CASGRSSYEQYF
TRBV2,13,NA,NA,TRBJ1-6,TGTGCCAGCCGCACAGATCATAATTCACCCCTCCACTTT,CASRTDHNSPLHF
TRBV2,14,NA,TRBD1,TRBJ2-3,TGTGCCAGCAGTCCGACAGGGAGCACAGATACGCAGTATTTT,CASSPTGSTDTQYF
TRBV7-2,14,NA,TRBD1,TRBJ2-3,TGTGCCAGCCTGGACAGGGGGTTTGCAGATACGCAGTATTTT,CASLDRGFADTQYF
TRBV28,18,NA,TRBD1,TRBJ1-4,TGTGCCAGCAGTGTTACATTCGGGACAGGGGGGTCGAGGAAAAAACTGTTTTTT,CASSVTFGTGGSRKKLFF
TRBV6-5,13,NA,TRBD1,TRBJ1-2,TGTGCCAGCAGACGGACAGGGGACTATGGCTACACCTTC,CASRRTGDYGYTF
TRBV28,13,NA,NA,TRBJ1-5,TGTGCCAGCAAGAGTAGGGGGGGTCAGCCCCAGCATTTT,CASKSRGGQPQHF
TRBV7-8,13,once,NA,TRBJ1-2,TGTGCCAGCAGCCCCAGGGCTGGCTATGGCTACACCTTC,CASSPRAGYGYTF
TRBV5-1,13,few,NA,TRBJ2-1,TGCGCCAGCAGCTTAACTAGCCCTAATGAGCAGTTCTTC,CASSLTSPNEQFF
TRBV18,16,NA,TRBD1,TRBJ2-3,TGTGCCAGCTCACCAGGGACAGGGCTGAGCACAGATACGCAGTATTTT,CASSPGTGLSTDTQYF
TRBV7-2,18,NA,TRBD1,TRBJ1-2,TGTGCCAGCAGCGAATCGTTGTTCGGGACAGAGAGTAACTATGGCTACACCTTC,CASSESLFGTESNYGYTF
TRBV6-5,11,NA,NA,TRBJ2-7,TGTGCCAGCAGCCGCGGCTACGAGCAGTACTTC,CASSRGYEQYF
TRBV4-1,15,NA,TRBD2,TRBJ2-1,TGCGCCAGCAGCAAGGGACTAGCGGGAGCTGGTGAGCAGTTCTTC,CASSKGLAGAGEQFF
TRBV29-1,12,NA,NA,TRBJ2-7,TGCAGCGTTGCTACTACAGGGAACGAGCAGTACTTC,CSVATTGNEQYF
TRBV3-1/TRBV3-2,15,NA,NA,TRBJ1-3,TGTGCCAGCAGCCAAGATACGGCTCCTGGAAACACCATATATTTT,CASSQDTAPGNTIYF
TRBV13,18,few,TRBD1,TRBJ2-2,TGTGCCAGCAGCTTATACCGGGACAGTAAGACGAACACCGGGGAGCTGTTTTTT,CASSLYRDSKTNTGELFF
TRBV7-2,16,NA,TRBD1,TRBJ1-6,TGTGCCAGCAGCTTAATTTGGGGACAGGGAAGATCACCCCTCCACTTT,CASSLIWGQGRSPLHF
TRBV2,16,NA,NA,TRBJ2-2,TGTGCCACCTATACAACGACCTCCGAGAACACCGGGGAGCTGTTTTTT,CATYTTTSENTGELFF
TRBV7-6,12,NA,NA,TRBJ2-1,TGTGCCAGCAGCCGGAGGGGTGGTCAGCAGTTCTTC,CASSRRGGQQFF
TRBV11-2,14,few,NA,TRBJ2-6,TGTGCCAGCAGCTTAACAGGGGGGGCCAACGTCCTGACTTTC,CASSLTGGANVLTF
TRBV7-2,12,NA,NA,TRBJ1-2,TGTGCCAGCAGCCGGAATAACTATGGCTACACCTTC,CASSRNNYGYTF
TRBV5-1,16,NA,TRBD2,TRBJ2-1,TGCGCCAGCAGCTTGGATGGCGGGAGCTCCTACAATGAGCAGTTCTTC,CASSLDGGSSYNEQFF
TRBV4-1,15,NA,NA,TRBJ1-2,TGCGCCAGCAGCCAAACCTATGGGGATCCACGTGGCTACACCTTC,CASSQTYGDPRGYTF
TRBV5-5,15,NA,TRBD1,TRBJ1-5,TGTGCCAGCAGCTATAGACAGGGGGCTAGTCAGCCCCAGCATTTT,CASSYRQGASQPQHF
TRBV19,15,NA,TRBD1,TRBJ1-3,TGTGCCAGCCAAGGACAGGGTTACTCTGGAAACACCATATATTTT,CASQGQGYSGNTIYF
TRBV6-5,15,NA,TRBD2,TRBJ2-1,TGTGCCAGCAGTCTAGCGGGGTCGGCCTACAATGAGCAGTTCTTC,CASSLAGSAYNEQFF
TRBV15,16,NA,TRBD1,TRBJ1-4,TGTGCCACCAGCGGCCAGACAGGGCGACATAATGAAAAACTGTTTTTT,CATSGQTGRHNEKLFF
TRBV15,15,NA,TRBD2,TRBJ2-7,TGTGCCACCAGCAGAGATTTGGCGGGAGGGCGCCTCCGGTACTTC,CATSRDLAGGRLRYF
TRBV5-1,15,once,TRBD2,TRBJ2-5,TGCGCCAGCAGCTCTTCTAGCGGGCCCCAAGAGACCCAGTACTTC,CASSSSSGPQETQYF
TRBV5-1,16,NA,NA,TRBJ2-3,TGCGCCAGCAGCTTCCCCAGGGGAGTGGGTCGAGATACGCAGTATTTT,CASSFPRGVGRDTQYF
TRBV6-6,14,NA,TRBD1,TRBJ2-7,TGTGCCAGCAGGGGACAGGGGAAGACCTACGAGCAGTACTTC,CASRGQGKTYEQYF
TRBV7-9,16,NA,TRBD2,TRBJ2-3,TGTGCCAGCAGCGCCCGACTAGCGGGAGCCCCTGATCGGCAGTATTTT,CASSARLAGAPDRQYF
TRBV6-6,16,NA,TRBD1,TRBJ1-2,TGTGCCAGCAGTTACTCGACAGGGAGGGTAAACTATGGCTACACCTTC,CASSYSTGRVNYGYTF
TRBV6-1,13,NA,NA,TRBJ2-7,TGTGCCAGCAGTGAAGCAGGGACCTACGAGCAGTACTTC,CASSEAGTYEQYF